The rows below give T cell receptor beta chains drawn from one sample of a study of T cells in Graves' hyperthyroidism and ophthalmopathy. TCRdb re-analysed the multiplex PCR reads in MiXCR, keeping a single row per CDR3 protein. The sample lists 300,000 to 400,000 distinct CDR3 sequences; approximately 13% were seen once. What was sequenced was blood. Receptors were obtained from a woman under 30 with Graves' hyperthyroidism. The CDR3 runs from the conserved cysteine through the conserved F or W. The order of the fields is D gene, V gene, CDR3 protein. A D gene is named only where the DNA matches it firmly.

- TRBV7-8 CASSSPGGRAFF
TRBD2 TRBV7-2 CASSLGLAEGLGGTDTQYF
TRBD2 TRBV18 CASSPPLAGGSTDTQYF
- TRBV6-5 CASSYEQVQYF
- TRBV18 CASSPSLDLHNEQFF
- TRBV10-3 CAIGTLDAYGYTF
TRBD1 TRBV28 CASRPDRVGGTDTQYF
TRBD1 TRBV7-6 CASSLARGQITEAFF
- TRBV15 CATSSGDTEAFF
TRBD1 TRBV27 CASSDSRGPNEQFF
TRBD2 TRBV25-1 CASSEPGLAGGELFF
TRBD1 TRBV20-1 CSARDPHLRGLPYEQYF
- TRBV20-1 CSASNRAQHF
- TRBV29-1 CSVVETGPNQPQHF
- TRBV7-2 CASKLGRTTGELFF
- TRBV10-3 CAISADSYYEQYF
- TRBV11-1 CASSPRDNYEQYF
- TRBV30 CAVSEAGGSTDTQYF
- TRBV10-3 CAISPTKSGANVLTF
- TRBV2 CASINYNEQFF
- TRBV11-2 CASSPGSAVNSPLHF
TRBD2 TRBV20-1 CSAPIGASGIPYYNERFF
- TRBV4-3 CASSQVTGGDTEAFF
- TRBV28 CASPDPGGPQHF
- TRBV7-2 CASSLALATEQFF
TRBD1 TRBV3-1 CASSQDTGGLVQFF
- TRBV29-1 CSVDQGFPDTQYF
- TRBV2 CASNPGGEETQYF
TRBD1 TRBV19 CASSITGGKDEQFF
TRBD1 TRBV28 CASSSLRDRSGPDSKETQYF
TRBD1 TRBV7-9 CASSRQGAEEKLFF
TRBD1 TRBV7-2 CASSLVDRGETEAFF
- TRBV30 CAWSSGGKETQYF
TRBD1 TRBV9 CASSSTTGLHGYTF
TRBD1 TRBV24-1 CATSETTGFDTGELFF